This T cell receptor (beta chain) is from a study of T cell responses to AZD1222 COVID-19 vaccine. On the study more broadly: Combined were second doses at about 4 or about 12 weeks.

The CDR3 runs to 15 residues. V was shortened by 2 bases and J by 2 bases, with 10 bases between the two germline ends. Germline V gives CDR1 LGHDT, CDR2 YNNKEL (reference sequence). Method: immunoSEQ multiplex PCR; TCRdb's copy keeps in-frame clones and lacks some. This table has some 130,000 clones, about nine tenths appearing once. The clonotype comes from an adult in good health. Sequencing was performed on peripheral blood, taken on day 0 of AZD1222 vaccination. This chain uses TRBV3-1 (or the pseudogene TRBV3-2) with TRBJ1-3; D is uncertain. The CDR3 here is CASSQSMGTGNTIYF. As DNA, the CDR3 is TGTGCCAGCAGCCAATCGATGGGAACTGGAAACACCATATATTTT.